The T cell receptor (beta chain) described here comes from a study of T cells in Graves' hyperthyroidism and ophthalmopathy. Amplification yielded TCR beta CDR3 regions, with RNA transcripts as the source. The study used the HTBI primer set for a first-round RT-PCR of the TCR CDR3. One entry per CDR3 protein results from TCRdb running MiXCR on the multiplex PCR reads. The repertoire includes about 480,000 distinct CDR3 sequences, approximately 25% of them detected once, and over 9% sits in the top ten. This clonotype appeared a single time. This CDR3 is 15 amino acids long. Trimming removed 6 bases from V and 6 bases from J; junction bases left unmatched: 8. Looked up from germline, CDR1 is MNHNS and CDR2 is SASEGT.

Sequenced sample: blood. The chain is built from TRBV6-1 and TRBJ2-2; 9 positions match TRBD1. This TCR was recovered from a woman aged 30 to 39 with Graves' ophthalmopathy. DNA for the CDR3: TGTGCCAGCAGCAGATTCGGGACAGGGTCCGGGGAGCTGTTTTTT. It is translated as CASSRFGTGSGELFF.